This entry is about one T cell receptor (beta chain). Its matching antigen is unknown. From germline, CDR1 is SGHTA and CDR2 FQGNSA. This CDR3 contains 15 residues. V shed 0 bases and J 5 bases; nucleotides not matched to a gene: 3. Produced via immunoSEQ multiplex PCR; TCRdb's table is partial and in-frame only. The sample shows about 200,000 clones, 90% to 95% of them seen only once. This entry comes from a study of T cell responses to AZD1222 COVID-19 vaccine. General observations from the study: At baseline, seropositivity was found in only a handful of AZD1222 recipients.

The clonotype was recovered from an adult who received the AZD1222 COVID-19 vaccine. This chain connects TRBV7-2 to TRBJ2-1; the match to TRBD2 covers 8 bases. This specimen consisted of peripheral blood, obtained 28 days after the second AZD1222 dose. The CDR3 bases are TGTGCCAGCAGCTTAGCTAGCGGGGTTGACAATGAGCAGTTCTTC. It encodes CASSLASGVDNEQFF.